Reported below is one TCR beta chain. Its antigen is unknown. The replicate PCRs on unsorted PBMC were given about 0.3 ug DNA, which is some 28,000 T cell genomes. Sequencing used immunoSEQ multiplex PCR; TCRdb keeps in-frame clones, though not all of them. Seen here are some 510,000 clones, roughly 78% observed once, and the top ten hold under 15%. The data originate from a study of shared clonotypes between healthy human individuals. The study, taken as a whole, reports: Read depth was anticipated to influence clonotype sharing among donors.

There were only Caucasian adults among the donors, and all lived in Nashville, Tennessee. Researchers drew on roughly 89 million PBMCs for genomic DNA from unsorted samples. The sequencing sample was made of PBMCs. This receptor was obtained from a woman aged 40 to 50 in good health. Some clones in this sample may be carry-over from other donors' samples.

The CDR3 DNA reads TGCGCCAGCAGCTTGGACACCCCGGGGGCCAACGTCCTGACTTTC. The encoded protein is CASSLDTPGANVLTF. The J gene is TRBJ2-6, the V gene TRBV5-1; D call uncertain. The CDR3 is 15 amino acids. Trimming took off 0 bases at V and 4 bases at J, with 8 bases between the two ends. Germline V lookup: CDR1 SGHRS, CDR2 YFSETQ.